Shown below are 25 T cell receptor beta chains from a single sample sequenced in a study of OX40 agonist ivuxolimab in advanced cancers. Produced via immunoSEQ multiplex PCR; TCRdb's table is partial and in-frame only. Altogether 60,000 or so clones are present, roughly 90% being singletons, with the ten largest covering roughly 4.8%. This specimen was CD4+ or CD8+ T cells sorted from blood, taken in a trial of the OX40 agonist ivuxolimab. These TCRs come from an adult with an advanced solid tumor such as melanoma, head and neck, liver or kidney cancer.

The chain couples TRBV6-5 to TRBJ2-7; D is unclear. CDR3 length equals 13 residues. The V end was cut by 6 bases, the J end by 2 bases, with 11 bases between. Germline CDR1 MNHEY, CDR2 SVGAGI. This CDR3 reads CASSPAAAYEQYF. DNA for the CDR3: TGTGCCAGCAGCCCCGCCGCGGCCTACGAGCAGTACTTC.

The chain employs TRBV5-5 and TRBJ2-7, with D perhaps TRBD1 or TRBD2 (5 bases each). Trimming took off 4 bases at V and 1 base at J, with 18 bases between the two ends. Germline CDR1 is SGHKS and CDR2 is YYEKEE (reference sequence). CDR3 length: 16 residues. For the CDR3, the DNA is TGTGCCAGCAGCATCGATACCGGGACGGCTTCCTACGAGCAGTACTTC. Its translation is CASSIDTGTASYEQYF.

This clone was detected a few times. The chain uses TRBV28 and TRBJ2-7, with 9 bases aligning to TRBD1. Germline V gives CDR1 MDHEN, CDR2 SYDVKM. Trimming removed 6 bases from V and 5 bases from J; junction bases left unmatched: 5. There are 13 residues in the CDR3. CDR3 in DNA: TGTGCCAGCAGGGGACAGGGTCGCGACGAGCAGTACTTC. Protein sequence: CASRGQGRDEQYF. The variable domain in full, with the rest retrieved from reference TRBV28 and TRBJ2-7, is DVKVTQSSRYLVKRTGEKVFLECVQDMDHENMFWYRQDPGLGLRLIYFSYDVKMKEKGDIPEGYSVSREKKERFSLILESASTNQTSMYLCASRGQGRDEQYFGPGTRLTVT.

CDR3 nucleotide sequence: TGTGCCAGCAGCTTACAGGGGAACACCGGGGAGCTGTTTTTT. Translated, it gives CASSLQGNTGELFF. The J gene is TRBJ2-2, the V gene TRBV5-6; the D gene is possibly TRBD1 (6 bases). CDR3 size: 14 residues. V was trimmed by 2 bases and J by 1 base, leaving 6 bases between them. Germline V gene lookup returns CDR1 SGHDT and CDR2 YYEEEE. Based on the CDR3 plus reference TRBV5-6 and TRBJ2-2, the full variable domain is DAGVTQSPTHLIKTRGQQVTLRCSPKSGHDTVSWYQQALGQGPQFIFQYYEEEERQRGNFPDRFSGHQFPNYSSELNVNALLLGDSALYLCASSLQGNTGELFFGEGSRLTVL.

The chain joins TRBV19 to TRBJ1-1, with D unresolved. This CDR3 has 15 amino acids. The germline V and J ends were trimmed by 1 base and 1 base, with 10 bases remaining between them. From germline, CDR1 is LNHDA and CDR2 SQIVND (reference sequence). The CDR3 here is CASSIGSVGNTEAFF. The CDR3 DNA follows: TGTGCCAGTAGTATAGGATCGGTCGGGAACACTGAAGCTTTCTTT.

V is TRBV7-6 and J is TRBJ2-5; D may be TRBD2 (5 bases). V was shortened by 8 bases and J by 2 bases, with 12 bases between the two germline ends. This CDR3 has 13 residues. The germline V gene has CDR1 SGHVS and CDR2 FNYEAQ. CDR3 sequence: CASVDYPQETQYF. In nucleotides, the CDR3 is TGTGCCAGCGTAGACTATCCTCAAGAGACCCAGTACTTC.

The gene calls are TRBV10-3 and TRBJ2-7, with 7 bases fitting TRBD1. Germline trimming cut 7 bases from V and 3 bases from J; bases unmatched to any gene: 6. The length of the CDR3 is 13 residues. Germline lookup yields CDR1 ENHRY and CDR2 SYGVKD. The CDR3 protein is CAITPGQIYEQYF. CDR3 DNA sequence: TGTGCCATCACTCCGGGACAGATCTACGAGCAGTACTTC.

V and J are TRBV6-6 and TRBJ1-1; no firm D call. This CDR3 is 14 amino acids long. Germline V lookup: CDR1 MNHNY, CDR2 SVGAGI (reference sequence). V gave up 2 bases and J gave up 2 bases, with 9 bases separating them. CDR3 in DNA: TGTGCCAGCAGTTACAAGCAGAGAAACACTGAAGCTTTCTTT. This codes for CASSYKQRNTEAFF.

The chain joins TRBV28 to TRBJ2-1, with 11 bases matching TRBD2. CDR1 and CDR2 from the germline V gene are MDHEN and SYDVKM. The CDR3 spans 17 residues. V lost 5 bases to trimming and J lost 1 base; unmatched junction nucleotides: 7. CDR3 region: CASSLEVAGGSYNEQFF. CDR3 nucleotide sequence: TGTGCCAGCAGTCTAGAGGTAGCGGGGGGGTCCTACAATGAGCAGTTCTTC.

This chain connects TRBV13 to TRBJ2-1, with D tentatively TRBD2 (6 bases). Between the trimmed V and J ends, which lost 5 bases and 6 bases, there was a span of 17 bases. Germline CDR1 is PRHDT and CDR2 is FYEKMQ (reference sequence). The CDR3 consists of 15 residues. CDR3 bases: TGTGCCAGCAGCCTTCCCGGCGGGATTATCAATGAGCAGTTCTTC. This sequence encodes CASSLPGGIINEQFF.

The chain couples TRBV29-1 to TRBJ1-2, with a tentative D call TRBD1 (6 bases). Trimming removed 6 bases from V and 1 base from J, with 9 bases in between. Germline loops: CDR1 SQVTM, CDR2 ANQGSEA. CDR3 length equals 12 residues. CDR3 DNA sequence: TGCAGCGTCCAACAGGGTAACTATGGCTACACCTTC. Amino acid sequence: CSVQQGNYGYTF.

This CDR3 reads CATSRPGDEQFF. As DNA, the CDR3 is TGTGCCACCAGCAGACCAGGGGATGAGCAGTTCTTC. The chain joins TRBV15 to TRBJ2-1; a possible D gene is TRBD1 (6 bases). This CDR3 comprises 12 residues. V dropped 2 bases and J dropped 8 bases, with 7 bases sitting between them. Germline V gene lookup returns CDR1 LNHNV and CDR2 YYDKDF (reference sequence).

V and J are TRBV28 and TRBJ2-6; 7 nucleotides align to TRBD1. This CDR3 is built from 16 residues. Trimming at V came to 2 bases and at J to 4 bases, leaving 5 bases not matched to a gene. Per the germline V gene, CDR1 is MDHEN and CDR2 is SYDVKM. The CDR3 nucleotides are TGTGCCAGCAGTTTACCGACAGGGCCAGGGGCCAACGTCCTGACTTTC. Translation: CASSLPTGPGANVLTF.

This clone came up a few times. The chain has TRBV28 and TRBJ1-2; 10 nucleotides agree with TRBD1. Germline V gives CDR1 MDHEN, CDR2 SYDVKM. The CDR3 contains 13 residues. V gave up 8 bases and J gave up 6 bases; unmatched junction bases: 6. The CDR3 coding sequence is TGTGCCAGCCGCAAGACAGGGGGCGATGGCTACACCTTC. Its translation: CASRKTGGDGYTF.

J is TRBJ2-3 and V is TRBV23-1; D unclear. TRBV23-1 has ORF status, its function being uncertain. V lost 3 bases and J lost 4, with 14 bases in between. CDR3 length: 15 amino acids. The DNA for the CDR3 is TGCGCCAGCAGTCAGACTCCCAGATGGGCAGATACGCAGTATTTT. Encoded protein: CASSQTPRWADTQYF.

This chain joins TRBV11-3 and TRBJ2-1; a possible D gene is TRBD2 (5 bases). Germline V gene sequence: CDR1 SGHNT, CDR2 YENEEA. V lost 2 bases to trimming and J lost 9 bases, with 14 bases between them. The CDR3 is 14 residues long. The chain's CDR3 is CASSLTTDRGEQFF. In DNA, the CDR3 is TGTGCCAGCAGCTTAACGACGGACCGGGGTGAGCAGTTCTTC.

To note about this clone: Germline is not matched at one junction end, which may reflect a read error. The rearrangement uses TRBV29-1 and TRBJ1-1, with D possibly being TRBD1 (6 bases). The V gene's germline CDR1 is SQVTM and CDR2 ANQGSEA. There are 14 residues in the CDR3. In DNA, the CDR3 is TGCAGCGTGGAAGGGGGGGCACTGAACACTGAAGCTTTCTTT. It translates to CSVEGGALNTEAFF. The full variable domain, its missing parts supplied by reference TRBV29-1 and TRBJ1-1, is SAVISQKPSRDICQRGTSLTIQCQVDSQVTMMFWYRQQPGQSLTLIATANQGSEATYESGFVIDKFPISRPNLTFSTLTVSNMSPEDSSIYLCSVEGGALNTEAFFGQGTRLTVV.

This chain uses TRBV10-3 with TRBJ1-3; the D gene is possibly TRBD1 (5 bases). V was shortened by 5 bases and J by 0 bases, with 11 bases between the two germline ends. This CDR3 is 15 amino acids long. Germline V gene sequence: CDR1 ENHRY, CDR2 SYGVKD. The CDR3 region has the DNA TGTGCCATCAGTTGGCGGGGGAGCTCTGGAAACACCATATATTTT. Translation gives CAISWRGSSGNTIYF.

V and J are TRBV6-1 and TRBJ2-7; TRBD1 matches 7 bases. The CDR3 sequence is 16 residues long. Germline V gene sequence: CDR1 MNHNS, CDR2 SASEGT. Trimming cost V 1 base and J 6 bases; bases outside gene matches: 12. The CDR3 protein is CASSEEVGGKGLEQYF. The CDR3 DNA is TGTGCCAGCAGTGAAGAGGTAGGGGGCAAGGGGCTCGAGCAGTACTTC.

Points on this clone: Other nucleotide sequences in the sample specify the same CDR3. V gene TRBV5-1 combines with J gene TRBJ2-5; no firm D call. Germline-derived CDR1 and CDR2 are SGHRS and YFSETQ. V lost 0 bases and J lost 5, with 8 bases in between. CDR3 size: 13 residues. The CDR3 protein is CASSLVGQETQYF. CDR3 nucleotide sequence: TGCGCCAGCAGCTTGGTTGGGCAGGAGACCCAGTACTTC.

Written as DNA, the CDR3 is TGTGCCAGCAGCTTAACAGGGAGCTCCTACAATGAGCAGTTCTTC. Translation: CASSLTGSSYNEQFF. This chain links TRBV2 with TRBJ2-1, with a tentative D call TRBD1 (6 bases). The CDR3 length is 15 residues. The V and J ends lost 6 bases and 0 bases respectively, with 12 bases between them. Germline CDR1 SNHLY, CDR2 FYNNEI.

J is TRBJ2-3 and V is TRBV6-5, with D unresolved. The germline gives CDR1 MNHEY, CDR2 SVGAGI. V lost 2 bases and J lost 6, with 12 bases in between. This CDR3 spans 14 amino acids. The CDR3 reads CASSYGQSSDTQYF. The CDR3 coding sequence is TGTGCCAGCAGTTACGGTCAGTCCTCGGATACGCAGTATTTT.

The CDR3 is CASSRTSGSYEQYF. The CDR3, as DNA: TGTGCCAGCAGCCGGACTAGCGGGAGTTACGAGCAGTACTTC. This chain uses TRBV11-2 with TRBJ2-7; 13 bases map to TRBD2. The CDR3 consists of 14 residues. The germline gives CDR1 SGHAT, CDR2 FQNNGV. Trimming cost V 5 bases and J 4 bases; bases outside gene matches: 2. Drawing the rest from reference TRBV11-2 and TRBJ2-7, the complete variable domain is EAGVAQSPRYKIIEKRQSVAFWCNPISGHATLYWYQQILGQGPKLLIQFQNNGVVDDSQLPKDRFSAERLKGVDSTLKIQPAKLEDSAVYLCASSRTSGSYEQYFGPGTRLTVT.

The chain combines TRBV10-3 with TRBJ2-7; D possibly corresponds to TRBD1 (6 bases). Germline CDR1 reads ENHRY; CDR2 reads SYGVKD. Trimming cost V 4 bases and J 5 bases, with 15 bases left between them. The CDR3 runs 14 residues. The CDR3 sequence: CAISGVAQGNEQYF. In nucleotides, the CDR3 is TGTGCCATCAGTGGAGTTGCCCAGGGGAACGAGCAGTACTTC.

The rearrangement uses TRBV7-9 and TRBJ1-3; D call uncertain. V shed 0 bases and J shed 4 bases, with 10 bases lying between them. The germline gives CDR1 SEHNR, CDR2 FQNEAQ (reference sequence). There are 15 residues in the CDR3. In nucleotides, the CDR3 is TGTGCCAGCAGCTTAGCCCGGGCCGGAGGAAACACCATATATTTT. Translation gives CASSLARAGGNTIYF.